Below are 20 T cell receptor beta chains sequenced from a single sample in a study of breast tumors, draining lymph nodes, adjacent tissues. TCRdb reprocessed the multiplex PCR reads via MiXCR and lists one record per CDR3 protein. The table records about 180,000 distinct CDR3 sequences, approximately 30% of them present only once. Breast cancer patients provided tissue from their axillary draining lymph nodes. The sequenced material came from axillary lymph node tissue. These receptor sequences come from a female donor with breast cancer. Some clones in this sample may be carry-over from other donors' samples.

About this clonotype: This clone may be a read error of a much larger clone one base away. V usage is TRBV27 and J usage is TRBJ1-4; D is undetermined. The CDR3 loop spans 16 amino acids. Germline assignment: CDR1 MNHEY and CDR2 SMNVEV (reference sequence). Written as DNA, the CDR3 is TGTGCCAGCAGTTCGCGGACCGCCGCAACTAATGAAAGACTGTTTTTT. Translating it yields CASSSRTAATNERLFF. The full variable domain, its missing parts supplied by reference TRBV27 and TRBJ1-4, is EAQVTQNPRYLITVTGKKLTVTCSQNMNHEYMSWYRQDPGLGLRQIYYSMNVEVTDKGDVPEGYKVSRKEKRNFPLILESPSPNQTSLYFCASSSRTAATNERLFFGSGTQLSVL.

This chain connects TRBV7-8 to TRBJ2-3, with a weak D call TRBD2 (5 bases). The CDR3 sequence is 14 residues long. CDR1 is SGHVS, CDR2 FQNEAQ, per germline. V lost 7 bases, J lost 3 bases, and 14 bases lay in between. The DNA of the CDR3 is TGTGCCAGCACGGGGTTGAACCCGACAGATACGCAGTATTTT. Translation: CASTGLNPTDTQYF. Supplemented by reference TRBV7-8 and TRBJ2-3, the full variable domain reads GAGVSQSPRYKVAKRGQDVALRCDPISGHVSLFWYQQALGQGPEFLTYFQNEAQLDKSGLPSDRFFAERPEGSVSTLKIQRTQQEDSAVYLCASTGLNPTDTQYFGPGTRLTVL.

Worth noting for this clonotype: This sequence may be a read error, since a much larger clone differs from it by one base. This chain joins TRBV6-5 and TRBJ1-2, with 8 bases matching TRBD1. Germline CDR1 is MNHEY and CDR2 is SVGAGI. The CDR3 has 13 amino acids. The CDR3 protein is CASRSTGGRGCTF. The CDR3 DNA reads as TGTGCCAGCAGGTCTACAGGGGGACGCGGCTGCACCTTC.

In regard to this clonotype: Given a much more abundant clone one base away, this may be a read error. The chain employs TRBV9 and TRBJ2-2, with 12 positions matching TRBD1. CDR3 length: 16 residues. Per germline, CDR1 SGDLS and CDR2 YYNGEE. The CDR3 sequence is CASSAGTGGYTGALFF. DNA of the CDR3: TGTGCCAGCAGCGCCGGGACAGGGGGCTATACCGGGGCGCTGTTTTTT.

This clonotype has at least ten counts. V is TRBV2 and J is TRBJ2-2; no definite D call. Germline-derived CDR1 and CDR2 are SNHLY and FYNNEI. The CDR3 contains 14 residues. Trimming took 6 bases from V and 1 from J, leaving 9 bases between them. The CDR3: CASRIEKNTGELFF. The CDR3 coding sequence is TGTGCCAGCAGGATCGAGAAGAACACCGGGGAGCTGTTTTTT. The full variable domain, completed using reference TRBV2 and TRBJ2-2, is EPEVTQTPSHQVTQMGQEVILRCVPISNHLYFYWYRQILGQKVEFLVSFYNNEISEKSEIFDDQFSVERPDGSNFTLKIRSTKLEDSAMYFCASRIEKNTGELFFGEGSRLTVL.

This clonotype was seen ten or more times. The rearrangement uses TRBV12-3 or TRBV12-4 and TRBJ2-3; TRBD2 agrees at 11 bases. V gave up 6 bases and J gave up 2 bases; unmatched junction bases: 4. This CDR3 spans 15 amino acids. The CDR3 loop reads CASRGLAVVTDTQYF. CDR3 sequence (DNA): TGTGCCAGCAGGGGACTAGCGGTCGTCACAGATACGCAGTATTTT.

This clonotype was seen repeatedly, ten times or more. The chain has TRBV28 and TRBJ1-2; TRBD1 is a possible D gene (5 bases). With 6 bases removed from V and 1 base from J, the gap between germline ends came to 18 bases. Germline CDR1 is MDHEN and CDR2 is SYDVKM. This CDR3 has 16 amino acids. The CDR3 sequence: CASRGAGRELNYGYTF. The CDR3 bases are TGTGCCAGCAGAGGTGCAGGGAGGGAGCTTAACTATGGCTACACCTTC.

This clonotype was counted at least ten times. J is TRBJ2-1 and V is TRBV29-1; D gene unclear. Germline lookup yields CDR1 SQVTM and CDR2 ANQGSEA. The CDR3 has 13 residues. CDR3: CSALPGLYNEQFF. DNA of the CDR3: TGCAGTGCACTACCGGGCCTCTACAATGAGCAGTTCTTC.

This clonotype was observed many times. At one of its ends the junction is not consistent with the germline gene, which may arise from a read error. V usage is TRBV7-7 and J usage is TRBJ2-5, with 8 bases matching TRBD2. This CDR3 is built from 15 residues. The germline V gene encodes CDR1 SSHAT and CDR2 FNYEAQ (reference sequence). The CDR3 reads CASSTGTRGGETQYF. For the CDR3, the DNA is TGTGCTAGCAGTACCGGGACTAGGGGGGGGGAGACCCAGTACTTC.

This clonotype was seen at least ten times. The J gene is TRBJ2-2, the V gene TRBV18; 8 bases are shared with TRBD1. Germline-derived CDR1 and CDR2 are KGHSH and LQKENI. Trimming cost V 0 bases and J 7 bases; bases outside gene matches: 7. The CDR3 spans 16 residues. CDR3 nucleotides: TGTGCCAGCTCACCACCGCAGGGGGCAACAGGCGGGGAGCTGTTTTTT. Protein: CASSPPQGATGGELFF.

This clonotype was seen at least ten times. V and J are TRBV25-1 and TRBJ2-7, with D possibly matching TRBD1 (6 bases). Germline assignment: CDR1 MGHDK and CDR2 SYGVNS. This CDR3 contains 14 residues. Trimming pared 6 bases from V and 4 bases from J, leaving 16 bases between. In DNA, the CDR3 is TGTGCCAGCAGCCAACCACAGGGTTTTTACGAGCAGTACTTC. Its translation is CASSQPQGFYEQYF.

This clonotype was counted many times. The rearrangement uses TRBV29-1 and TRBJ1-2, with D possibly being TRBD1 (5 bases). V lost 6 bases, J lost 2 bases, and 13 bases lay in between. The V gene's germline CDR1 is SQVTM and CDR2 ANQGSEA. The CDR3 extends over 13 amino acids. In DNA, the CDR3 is TGCAGCGTGGGGCAGGGCAGGAACTATGGCTACACCTTC. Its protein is CSVGQGRNYGYTF.

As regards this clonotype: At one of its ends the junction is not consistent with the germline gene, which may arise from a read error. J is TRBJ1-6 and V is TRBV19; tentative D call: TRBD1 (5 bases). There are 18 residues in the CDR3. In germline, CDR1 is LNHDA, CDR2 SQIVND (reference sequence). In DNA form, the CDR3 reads TGTGCCAGTAGTATAGATCAACACAGGTTCTCCTATAATTCACCCCCCCACTTT. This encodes CASSIDQHRFSYNSPPHF.

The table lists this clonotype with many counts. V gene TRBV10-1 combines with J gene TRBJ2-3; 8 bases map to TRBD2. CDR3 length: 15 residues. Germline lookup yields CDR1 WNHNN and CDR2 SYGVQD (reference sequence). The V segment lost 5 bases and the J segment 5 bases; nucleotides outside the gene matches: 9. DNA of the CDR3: TGCGCCAGCAGTTCGCAAGGCGGGGGGCTAGATACGCAGTATTTT. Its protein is CASSSQGGGLDTQYF.

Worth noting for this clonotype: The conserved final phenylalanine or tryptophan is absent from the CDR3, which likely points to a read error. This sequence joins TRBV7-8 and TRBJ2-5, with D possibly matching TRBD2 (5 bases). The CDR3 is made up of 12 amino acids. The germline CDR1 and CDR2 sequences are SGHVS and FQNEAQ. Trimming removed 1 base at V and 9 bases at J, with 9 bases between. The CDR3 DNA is TGTGCCAGCAGCTTAGGGTCGGAGGCCCAGTACTAC. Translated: CASSLGSEAQYY.

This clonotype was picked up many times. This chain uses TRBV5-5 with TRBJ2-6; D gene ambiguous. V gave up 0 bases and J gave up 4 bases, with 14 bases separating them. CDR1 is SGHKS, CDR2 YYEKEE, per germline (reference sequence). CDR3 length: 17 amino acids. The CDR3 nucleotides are TGTGCCAGCAGCTTGGACCTCAGTAATAAAGGGGCCAACGTCCTGACTTTC. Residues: CASSLDLSNKGANVLTF.

The chain's CDR3 is CSAKRKTEAFF. The DNA of the CDR3 is TGCAGTGCTAAGAGGAAAACTGAAGCTTTCTTT. The chain carries TRBV20-1 and TRBJ1-1, with D unclear. Germline values: CDR1 DFQATT, CDR2 SNEGSKA (reference sequence). There are 11 residues in the CDR3. V was cut by 4 bases and J by 5 bases, with 8 bases left in between.

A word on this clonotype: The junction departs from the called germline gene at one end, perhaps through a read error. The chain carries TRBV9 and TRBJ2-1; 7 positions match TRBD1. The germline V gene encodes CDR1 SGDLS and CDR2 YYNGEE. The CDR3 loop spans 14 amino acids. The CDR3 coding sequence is TGTGCCAACAGCGTAGAGAGGGGGCCGGTTGAGCAGTTCTTC. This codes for CANSVERGPVEQFF.

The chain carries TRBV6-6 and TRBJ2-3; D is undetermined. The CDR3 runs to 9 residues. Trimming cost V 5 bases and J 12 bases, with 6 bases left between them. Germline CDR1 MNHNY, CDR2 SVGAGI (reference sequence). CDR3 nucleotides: TGTGCCAGCAGTCTAGGACAGTATTTT. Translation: CASSLGQYF.

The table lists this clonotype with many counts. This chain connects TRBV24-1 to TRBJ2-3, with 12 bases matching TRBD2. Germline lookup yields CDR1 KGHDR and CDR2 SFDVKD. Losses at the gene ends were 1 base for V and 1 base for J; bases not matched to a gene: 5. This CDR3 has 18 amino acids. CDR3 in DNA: TGTGCCACCAGTGATTTTACTAGCGGGGGGACCGGCACAGATACGCAGTATTTT. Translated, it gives CATSDFTSGGTGTDTQYF.